The 10 T cell receptor beta chains presented below share a single source sample, sequenced in a study of T cell changes during pregnancy in multiple sclerosis. TCRdb keeps only in-frame clones here, not all; method: immunoSEQ multiplex PCR. The sample lists tens of thousands of clones, more than 85% seen once, with about 0.5% in the top ten. The sample was CD4+ T cells from peripheral blood mononuclear cells, taken in the second trimester of pregnancy. The receptors stem from a female donor in good health, enrolled as a control in a pregnancy study.

V usage is TRBV9 and J usage is TRBJ1-5; D gene uncertain. V lost 0 bases and J lost 4, with 5 bases in between. Germline CDR1 and CDR2: SGDLS and YYNGEE. The CDR3 is 13 amino acids. DNA for the CDR3: TGTGCCAGCAGCGTAGATCGGAATCAGCCCCAGCATTTT. The encoded protein is CASSVDRNQPQHF.

The rearrangement links TRBV7-2 to TRBJ1-1; D is undetermined. The V and J ends lost 5 bases and 1 base respectively, with 11 bases between them. This CDR3 is built from 14 residues. Germline V lookup: CDR1 SGHTA, CDR2 FQGNSA. The CDR3 sequence: CASSLDGGNTEAFF. DNA for the CDR3: TGTGCCAGCAGCCTCGACGGAGGGAACACTGAAGCTTTCTTT.

In its sample, this clone was seen once. V and J are TRBV11-2 and TRBJ2-1, with TRBD2 matching 15 bases. This CDR3 is built from 16 residues. V trimming: 5 bases; J trimming: 7 bases; junction bases outside the gene matches: 6. CDR1 and CDR2 from the germline V gene are SGHAT and FQNNGV. The CDR3 bases are TGTGCCAGCAGCCGGGGACTAGCGGGGGGTCAAAATGAGCAGTTCTTC. Residues: CASSRGLAGGQNEQFF.

V and J are TRBV5-4 and TRBJ1-2; 7 nucleotides align to TRBD1. V trimming: 3 bases; J trimming: 6 bases; junction bases outside the gene matches: 8. Germline lookup yields CDR1 SGHNT and CDR2 YYREEE (reference sequence). The CDR3 length is 14 residues. CDR3 in amino acids: CASSSPRQGNGYTF. CDR3 DNA: TGTGCCAGCAGCTCTCCTCGACAGGGTAATGGCTACACCTTC.

This sequence joins TRBV7-9 and TRBJ1-3, with D unclear. Germline CDR1 reads SEHNR; CDR2 reads FQNEAQ (reference sequence). This CDR3 has 13 residues. Trimming left V 3 bases short and J 2 bases short, with 5 bases between. CDR3 loop: CASSFPAGNTIYF. The CDR3 DNA reads TGTGCCAGCAGCTTCCCAGCTGGAAACACCATATATTTT. Drawing the rest from reference TRBV7-9 and TRBJ1-3, the complete variable domain is DTGVSQNPRHKITKRGQNVTFRCDPISEHNRLYWYRQTLGQGPEFLTYFQNEAQLEKSRLLSDRFSAERPKGSFSTLEIQRTEQGDSAMYLCASSFPAGNTIYFGEGSWLTVV.

The chain joins TRBV7-9 to TRBJ1-2; tentatively, D is TRBD1 (6 bases). The CDR3 covers 15 residues. From germline, CDR1 is SEHNR and CDR2 FQNEAQ (reference sequence). Trimming pared 1 base from V and 4 bases from J, leaving 13 bases between. Here the CDR3 DNA reads TGTGCCAGCAGCTTAGATTTGGACAGTCCCTATGGCTACACCTTC. Protein product: CASSLDLDSPYGYTF. The whole variable domain, filled in from reference TRBV7-9 and TRBJ1-2, reads DTGVSQNPRHKITKRGQNVTFRCDPISEHNRLYWYRQTLGQGPEFLTYFQNEAQLEKSRLLSDRFSAERPKGSFSTLEIQRTEQGDSAMYLCASSLDLDSPYGYTFGSGTRLTVV.

This clone turned up a few times. In nucleotides, the CDR3 is TGTGCCAGCAGCGTACAGGGGAATCGAGAGACCCAGTACTTC. As protein: CASSVQGNRETQYF. The chain recombines TRBV9 with TRBJ2-5, with D perhaps TRBD1 (6 bases). V lost 1 base and J lost 4, with 11 bases in between. Germline V gives CDR1 SGDLS, CDR2 YYNGEE. The CDR3 runs to 14 residues.

The J gene is TRBJ2-1, the V gene TRBV7-3, with D unclear. V was trimmed by 1 base and J by 10 bases, leaving 11 bases between them. Germline V gives CDR1 SGHTA, CDR2 FQGTGA. The CDR3 runs 13 residues. CDR3 nucleotides: TGTGCCAGCAGCTTAATCGCGGAATTAGAGCAGTTCTTC. Encoded protein: CASSLIAELEQFF.

J is TRBJ2-2 and V is TRBV18; 8 bases line up with TRBD2. The trim removed 0 bases at V and 7 bases at J, leaving 7 bases unmatched. Germline V CDR1 and CDR2: KGHSH, LQKENI. This CDR3 contains 16 residues. The DNA for the CDR3 is TGTGCCAGCTCACCACCACATAGCGGGGACAACGGGGAGCTGTTTTTT. This encodes CASSPPHSGDNGELFF.

The chain links TRBV7-3 to TRBJ1-6, with no clear D. Trimming removed 0 bases from V and 11 bases from J, with 8 bases in between. The CDR3 sequence is 13 residues long. Germline loops: CDR1 SGHTA, CDR2 FQGTGA. DNA for the CDR3: TGTGCCAGCAGCTTAACCGGGGTGACACCCCTCCACTTT. Encoded protein: CASSLTGVTPLHF.